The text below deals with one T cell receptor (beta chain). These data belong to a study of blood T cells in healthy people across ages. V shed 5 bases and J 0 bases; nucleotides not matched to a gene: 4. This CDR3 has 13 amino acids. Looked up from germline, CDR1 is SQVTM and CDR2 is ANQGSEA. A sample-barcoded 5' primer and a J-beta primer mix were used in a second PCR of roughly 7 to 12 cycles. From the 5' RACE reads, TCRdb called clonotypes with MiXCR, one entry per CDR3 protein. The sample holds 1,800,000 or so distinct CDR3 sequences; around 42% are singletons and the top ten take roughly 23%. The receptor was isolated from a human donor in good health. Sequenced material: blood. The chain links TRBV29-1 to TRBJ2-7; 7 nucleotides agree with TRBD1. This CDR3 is CSVKGQYSYEQYF. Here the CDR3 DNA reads TGCAGCGTTAAGGGACAGTACTCCTACGAGCAGTACTTC.